This passage covers 24 T cell receptor beta chains from one sample sequenced in a study of ipilimumab plus nivolumab after autologous stem cell transplantation listed by TCRdb under 2021. Library generation was performed with the immunoSEQ multiplex PCR assay. Drawn from immuneACCESS, this table holds only the in-frame rearrangements with V and J called that TCRdb kept. Clones are partly lost; checked studies trace under half to an unresolved V gene and leave the rest unexplained. The sample table contains more than 15,000 clones; only one count was recorded for 65% to 80% of them. Together, the top ten hold 35% of the sample. This material consisted of PBMCs, taken in a trial of ipilimumab plus nivolumab as post-transplant consolidation. The receptors stem from a male donor with diffuse large B-cell lymphoma.

The chain recombines TRBV6-4 with TRBJ1-1, with D tentatively TRBD1 (5 bases). The V end lost 3 bases, the J end lost 8 bases, and 13 bases lay between the germline ends. Germline CDR1 and CDR2: MRHNA and SNTAGT. The CDR3 spans 13 residues. This CDR3 is CASSESSGTEAFF. CDR3 coding DNA: TGTGCCAGCAGTGAATCCTCAGGGACCGAAGCTTTCTTT.

This chain connects TRBV19 to TRBJ2-7; possible D gene TRBD2, 5 bases. V was trimmed by 4 bases and J by 4 bases, leaving 20 bases between them. There are 16 residues in the CDR3. The germline gives CDR1 LNHDA, CDR2 SQIVND (reference sequence). Written as DNA, the CDR3 is TGTGCCAGTAGTAATACGGGAAGCTCAGTGGGATACGAGCAGTACTTC. Its protein product is CASSNTGSSVGYEQYF. The full variable domain, completed using reference TRBV19 and TRBJ2-7, is DGGITQSPKYLFRKEGQNVTLSCEQNLNHDAMYWYRQDPGQGLRLIYYSQIVNDFQKGDIAEGYSVSREKKESFPLTVTSAQKNPTAFYLCASSNTGSSVGYEQYFGPGTRLTVT.

This clone was seen only a few times. The chain joins TRBV7-6 to TRBJ2-7; possible D gene TRBD2, 6 bases. Trimming removed 0 bases from V and 4 bases from J, with 13 bases in between. In germline, CDR1 is SGHVS, CDR2 FNYEAQ. CDR3 length equals 15 residues. This chain's CDR3 is CASSLAPGGPYEQYF. Written as DNA, the CDR3 is TGTGCCAGCAGCTTAGCGCCCGGGGGACCTTACGAGCAGTACTTC.

This rearrangement joins TRBV5-6 to TRBJ1-1; 7 nucleotides line up with TRBD1. The CDR3 consists of 17 residues. Germline V gene lookup returns CDR1 SGHDT and CDR2 YYEEEE. Trimming took 4 bases from V and 1 from J; bases not matched to a gene: 13. Here the CDR3 reads CASSPYRLQGRNTEAFF. In DNA form, the CDR3 reads TGTGCCAGCAGCCCTTACCGATTACAGGGGAGGAACACTGAAGCTTTCTTT.

The rearrangement links TRBV30 to TRBJ1-2, with no clear D. The CDR3 runs to 14 residues. V was clipped by 2 bases and J by 2 bases, with 12 bases between them. Germline assignment: CDR1 GTSNPN and CDR2 SVGIG (reference sequence). The CDR3 sequence is CAWSRVQENYGYTF. The DNA for the CDR3 is TGTGCCTGGAGTCGCGTCCAAGAGAACTATGGCTACACCTTC.

This rearrangement joins TRBV6-1 to TRBJ1-2, with D maybe TRBD1 (6 bases). V lost 8 bases, J lost 2 bases, and 9 bases lay in between. The germline V gene has CDR1 MNHNS and CDR2 SASEGT. The CDR3 is 12 amino acids. The CDR3 DNA is TGTGCCAGCCTACAGGGAAACTATGGCTACACCTTC. It is translated as CASLQGNYGYTF.

CDR3 in DNA: TGTGCCAGCAGCCTCCGTGACTACACAGATACGCAGTATTTT. Translating it yields CASSLRDYTDTQYF. V and J are TRBV7-2 and TRBJ2-3; TRBD2 is a possible D gene (5 bases). Germline V gene sequence: CDR1 SGHTA, CDR2 FQGNSA. CDR3 length: 14 residues. V gave up 5 bases and J gave up 2 bases, with 11 bases separating them. Looking up the rest from reference TRBV7-2 and TRBJ2-3 gives the full variable domain: GAGVSQSPSNKVTEKGKDVELRCDPISGHTALYWYRQSLGQGLEFLIYFQGNSAPDKSGLPSDRFSAERTGGSVSTLTIQRTQQEDSAVYLCASSLRDYTDTQYFGPGTRLTVL.

This clone was recorded only once. The CDR3 protein is CASRSPPAGGPEYEQYF. The CDR3 bases are TGTGCCAGCAGGTCCCCCCCGGCGGGAGGGCCAGAGTACGAGCAGTACTTC. This chain uses TRBV11-2 with TRBJ2-7; TRBD2 matches 9 bases. The CDR3 totals 17 residues. V dropped 6 bases and J dropped 4; count of bases not matched to a gene: 16. The germline CDR1 and CDR2 sequences are SGHAT and FQNNGV. The complete variable domain, with remaining parts taken from reference TRBV11-2 and TRBJ2-7, reads EAGVAQSPRYKIIEKRQSVAFWCNPISGHATLYWYQQILGQGPKLLIQFQNNGVVDDSQLPKDRFSAERLKGVDSTLKIQPAKLEDSAVYLCASRSPPAGGPEYEQYFGPGTRLTVT.

V is TRBV25-1 and J is TRBJ2-1; 7 bases are shared with TRBD2. Germline loops: CDR1 MGHDK, CDR2 SYGVNS. J was trimmed by 1 base and V by 1 base; bases with no gene match: 1. CDR3 length: 15 amino acids. Here the CDR3 DNA reads TGTGCCAGCAGTGAATCAGCGGGATCCTACAATGAGCAGTTCTTC. Amino acids: CASSESAGSYNEQFF.

This clone was counted once. J is TRBJ1-2 and V is TRBV18, with 8 bases aligning to TRBD1. Germline CDR1 reads KGHSH; CDR2 reads LQKENI. Unmatched junction bases numbered 5, after V lost 3 bases and J lost 8 bases. CDR3 size: 13 residues. The CDR3 nucleotides are TGTGCCAGCTCACCGGGACAGGATGGAGGCTACACCTTC. Translating gives CASSPGQDGGYTF.

V gene TRBV9 combines with J gene TRBJ1-6; the match to TRBD1 covers 11 bases. The V and J ends lost 0 bases and 6 bases, in that order; junction bases with no gene match: 2. The germline V gene has CDR1 SGDLS and CDR2 YYNGEE. CDR3 length: 16 residues. The CDR3 region is CASSVGTGGFNSPLHF. The CDR3, as DNA: TGTGCCAGCAGCGTAGGGACAGGGGGCTTTAATTCACCCCTCCACTTT.

This clone was seen a single time. This chain joins TRBV7-2 and TRBJ2-2, with a weak D call TRBD1 (5 bases). Germline V gene lookup returns CDR1 SGHTA and CDR2 FQGNSA. V dropped 3 bases and J dropped 4 bases, with 9 bases sitting between them. The CDR3 is made up of 14 amino acids. The CDR3 nucleotides are TGTGCCAGCAGCTTTTGGGGCCCCACCGGGGAGCTGTTTTTT. It yields the protein CASSFWGPTGELFF.

This clone was counted a few times. This chain joins TRBV10-2 and TRBJ1-5; D is ambiguous. This CDR3 has 13 residues. The ends were cut back, 5 bases at V and 4 bases at J, with 9 bases in the middle. CDR1 WSHSY and CDR2 SAAADI come from the germline V gene. CDR3 sequence (DNA): TGCGCCAGCAGTACTGATCGAAATCAGCCCCAGCATTTT. Protein product: CASSTDRNQPQHF.

This clone came up a few times. CDR3 sequence reads: CASSFAGTNQETQYF. In nucleotides, the CDR3 is TGCGCCAGCAGCTTCGCCGGGACAAACCAAGAGACCCAGTACTTC. The rearrangement links TRBV5-1 to TRBJ2-5, with D possibly matching TRBD1 (6 bases). Germline assignment: CDR1 SGHRS and CDR2 YFSETQ. This CDR3 has 15 residues. V was shortened by 2 bases and J by 0 bases, with 11 bases between the two germline ends.

This chain connects TRBV7-3 to TRBJ2-5, with 11 bases fitting TRBD2. V shed 4 bases, J shed 5 bases, and the junction held 0 bases outside the gene matches. The CDR3 spans 13 residues. CDR1 SGHTA and CDR2 FQGTGA come from the germline V gene. The CDR3 DNA reads TGTGCCAGCAGCTGGACTAGCGGGGAGACCCAGTACTTC. This encodes CASSWTSGETQYF.

The chain uses TRBV18 and TRBJ2-5; D uncertain. Germline assignment: CDR1 KGHSH and CDR2 LQKENI. The CDR3 length is 15 residues. Trimming took 3 bases from V and 4 from J, leaving 15 bases between them. CDR3 sequence (DNA): TGTGCCAGCTCACCTAACAATGGGATGGGAGAGACCCAGTACTTC. This sequence encodes CASSPNNGMGETQYF.

Details on this clone: Compared with germline, one end of the junction differs, possibly owing to a read error. The chain links TRBV4-2 to TRBJ1-5; no reliable D call. CDR1 LGHNA and CDR2 YNFKEQ come from the germline V gene. CDR3 length: 13 amino acids. The CDR3 loop is CASSQDRGLPQHF. CDR3 DNA: TGTGCCAGCAGCCAAGATCGCGGTCTACCCCAACATTTT.

The chain carries TRBV7-9 and TRBJ1-3; D is perhaps TRBD1 (5 bases). The CDR3 length is 15 residues. From germline, CDR1 is SEHNR and CDR2 FQNEAQ (reference sequence). With 5 bases removed from V and 0 bases from J, the gap between germline ends came to 11 bases. The CDR3, as DNA: TGTGCCAGCAGCAAACAGGTCCTCTCTGGAAACACCATATATTTT. Translated: CASSKQVLSGNTIYF.

The V call is TRBV2, the J call TRBJ1-1; 9 bases line up with TRBD1. The germline V gene encodes CDR1 SNHLY and CDR2 FYNNEI. The CDR3 covers 15 residues. The V segment lost 5 bases and the J segment 2 bases; nucleotides outside the gene matches: 6. The CDR3 DNA is TGTGCCAGCAGTCCGGACAGGGGTGTTAACACTGAAGCTTTCTTT. As protein: CASSPDRGVNTEAFF.

The gene calls are TRBV4-1 and TRBJ1-5; weak D call: TRBD1 (5 bases). The CDR3 spans 16 residues. Trimming shortened V by 0 bases and J by 3 bases, and 12 bases separated the two germline ends. Per germline, CDR1 MGHRA and CDR2 YSYEKL. In nucleotides, the CDR3 is TGCGCCAGCAGCCAAGATGGAGACAGACCCAATCAGCCCCAGCATTTT. Protein sequence: CASSQDGDRPNQPQHF.

This chain connects TRBV6-5 to TRBJ2-5; D is perhaps TRBD1 (6 bases). Germline lookup yields CDR1 MNHEY and CDR2 SVGAGI. V was clipped by 7 bases and J by 4 bases, with 13 bases between them. CDR3 length: 13 amino acids. The CDR3 here is CASTDTGRETQYF. CDR3 DNA sequence: TGTGCCAGCACCGATACAGGGAGAGAGACCCAGTACTTC.

The genes are TRBV27 and TRBJ2-2; 9 nucleotides match TRBD1. V was pared by 5 bases and J by 4 bases, with 8 bases of the junction left unmatched. CDR3 size: 16 residues. Germline loops: CDR1 MNHEY, CDR2 SMNVEV (reference sequence). The CDR3 loop is CASSKQGAAITGELFF. The CDR3 nucleotides are TGTGCCAGCAGTAAACAGGGGGCGGCGATCACCGGGGAGCTGTTTTTT.

The chain joins TRBV11-2 to TRBJ2-1; 7 bases agree with TRBD1. V lost 5 bases to trimming and J lost 2 bases; unmatched junction nucleotides: 3. Germline CDR1 and CDR2: SGHAT and FQNNGV. This CDR3 is built from 14 residues. The chain's CDR3 is CASSEGATYNEQFF. The CDR3 coding sequence is TGTGCCAGCAGCGAGGGGGCGACCTACAATGAGCAGTTCTTC.

This rearrangement joins TRBV7-2 to TRBJ2-7; 12 bases are shared with TRBD2. V trimming: 2 bases; J trimming: 2 bases; junction bases outside the gene matches: 4. The CDR3 is 16 residues long. Germline CDR1 is SGHTA and CDR2 is FQGNSA. CDR3 region: CASSLSSGRVPYEQYF. The CDR3 DNA sequence: TGTGCCAGCAGCTTATCTAGCGGGAGGGTCCCCTACGAGCAGTACTTC. Supplemented by reference TRBV7-2 and TRBJ2-7, the full variable domain reads GAGVSQSPSNKVTEKGKDVELRCDPISGHTALYWYRQSLGQGLEFLIYFQGNSAPDKSGLPSDRFSAERTGGSVSTLTIQRTQQEDSAVYLCASSLSSGRVPYEQYFGPGTRLTVT.